A selection of T cell receptor beta chains follows, all from one sample in a study of T cells in Graves' hyperthyroidism and ophthalmopathy. TCRdb reanalysed the multiplex PCR reads using MiXCR and keeps one entry per CDR3 protein. The sample lists roughly 180,000 distinct CDR3 sequences; 17% were seen once. Specimen: blood. These receptors all come from a woman aged 45-60 years with Graves' hyperthyroidism. Both conserved end residues are part of each CDR3. D genes are given only for firm matches. Size is stated for part of the rows, as once, few or many counts, or as a class when the clone is expanded.

>TRBV7-9|TRBJ1-1|many|NA
CASSLRGSLEAFF
TGTGCCAGCAGCTTACGGGGCTCGTTAGAAGCTTTCTTT
>TRBV12-3/TRBV12-4|TRBJ1-1|many|TRBD1
CASSLRGTDEAFF
TGTGCCAGCAGTTTAAGGGGGACAGATGAAGCTTTCTTT
>TRBV7-9|TRBJ2-5|many|NA
CASSPQGWGGPETQYF
TGTGCCAGCAGCCCCCAGGGCTGGGGGGGCCCTGAGACCCAGTACTTC
>TRBV5-1|TRBJ1-1|many|NA
CASSPDSNTEAFF
TGCGCCAGCAGCCCGGACAGCAACACTGAAGCTTTCTTT
>TRBV28|TRBJ2-7|NA|TRBD2
CASSSISGGSSYEQYF
TGTGCCAGCAGTAGCATTAGCGGGGGAAGCTCCTACGAGCAGTACTTC
>TRBV19|TRBJ2-1|many|TRBD1
CASVDRARNNEQFF
TGTGCCAGTGTTGACAGGGCGAGAAACAATGAGCAGTTCTTC
>TRBV9|TRBJ1-5|few|NA
CASSEMGSNQPQHF
TGTGCCAGCAGCGAAATGGGGAGCAATCAGCCCCAGCATTTT
>TRBV9|TRBJ2-7|many|NA
CASSGHSLQDEQYF
TGTGCCAGCAGCGGCCATAGTCTGCAAGACGAGCAGTACTTC
>TRBV11-2|TRBJ2-1|NA|NA
CASSWGGGAYEQFF
TGTGCCAGCAGCTGGGGGGGGGGGGCTTACGAGCAGTTCTTC
>TRBV3-1|TRBJ2-7|NA|NA
CASSQDQAYEQYF
TGTGCCAGCAGCCAAGATCAGGCCTACGAGCAGTACTTC
>TRBV11-3|TRBJ1-6|many|NA
CASSQRADSPLHF
TGTGCCAGTAGCCAGAGGGCTGATTCACCCCTCCACTTT
>TRBV2|TRBJ1-1|NA|TRBD1
CASKGQGVLGAFF
TGTGCCAGCAAGGGACAGGGGGTGTTAGGTGCTTTCTTT
>TRBV3-1|TRBJ2-1|NA|TRBD2
CASSRTSHSSFYNEQFF
TGTGCCAGCAGCCGGACTAGCCACTCCTCGTTCTACAATGAGCAGTTCTTC
>TRBV18|TRBJ2-6|NA|NA
CASSPVDGANVLTF
TGTGCCAGCTCACCAGTAGACGGGGCCAACGTCCTGACTTTC
>TRBV29-1|TRBJ1-5|many|NA
CSVEDSNQPQHF
TGCAGCGTTGAAGACAGCAATCAGCCCCAGCATTTT
>TRBV28|TRBJ1-1|NA|TRBD1
CASSRRLGQGIQYTEAFF
TGTGCCAGCAGTCGCCGCCTGGGACAGGGTATTCAGTACACTGAAGCTTTCTTT
>TRBV3-1|TRBJ2-1|many|TRBD2
CASSLRTSGAYNEQFF
TGTGCCAGCAGCCTCAGGACTAGCGGGGCCTACAATGAGCAGTTCTTC
>TRBV5-1|TRBJ2-3|many|NA
CASRKGPGARYTDTQYF
TGCGCCAGCAGAAAAGGCCCCGGGGCCCGTTACACAGATACGCAGTATTTT
>TRBV2|TRBJ1-1|many|NA
CASSTVGNTEAFF
TGTGCCAGCAGTACCGTCGGGAACACTGAAGCTTTCTTT
>TRBV5-1|TRBJ1-1|few|NA
CASSSMGTNTEAFF
TGCGCCAGCAGTTCCATGGGTACAAACACTGAAGCTTTCTTT
>TRBV6-2/TRBV6-3|TRBJ2-7|NA|TRBD1
CASSYTRSTGTYEQYF
TGTGCCAGCAGTTACACCCGATCGACAGGGACCTACGAGCAGTACTTC
>TRBV7-9|TRBJ2-2|many|TRBD1
CASSYDRVGGELFF
TGTGCCAGCAGCTACGACAGGGTAGGCGGGGAGCTGTTTTTT
>TRBV11-2|TRBJ1-4|many|NA
CASSLDSGTNEKLFF
TGTGCCAGCAGCTTAGATAGTGGGACTAATGAAAAACTGTTTTTT
>TRBV19|TRBJ1-1|many|NA
CASSIGANTEAFF
TGTGCCAGTAGTATAGGGGCGAACACTGAAGCTTTCTTT
>TRBV19|TRBJ1-2|few|NA
CASSTVSANYGYTF
TGTGCCAGTAGTACGGTCTCAGCTAACTATGGCTACACCTTC
>TRBV3-1|TRBJ2-1|many|TRBD2
CASSPPTSGGLSYNEQFF
TGTGCCAGCAGCCCGCCAACTAGCGGGGGCCTCTCCTACAATGAGCAGTTCTTC
>TRBV6-1|TRBJ1-6|many|NA
CASSVGNSPLHF
TGTGCCAGCAGTGTGGGTAATTCACCCCTCCACTTT
>TRBV24-1|TRBJ2-2|many|NA
CATSESTLARANTGELFF
TGTGCCACCAGTGAATCAACTCTAGCCCGGGCGAACACCGGGGAGCTGTTTTTT
>TRBV5-6|TRBJ2-1|many|NA
CASSLVTGNEQFF
TGTGCCAGCAGCTTGGTGACAGGTAATGAGCAGTTCTTC
>TRBV24-1|TRBJ2-1|many|TRBD2
CATSGSFGTSDNNEQFF
TGTGCCACCAGTGGGTCATTCGGGACTAGCGACAACAATGAGCAGTTCTTC
>TRBV19|TRBJ2-7|many|NA
CASSIAWGGSYEQYF
TGTGCCAGTAGTATTGCTTGGGGAGGCTCCTACGAGCAGTACTTC
>TRBV19|TRBJ2-7|once|TRBD2
CASSTNPGLAGDEQYF
TGTGCCAGTAGTACAAACCCGGGACTAGCGGGAGACGAGCAGTACTTC
>TRBV5-5|TRBJ1-2|many|NA
CASSLGIGLNYGYTF
TGTGCCAGCAGCTTGGGAATTGGACTCAACTATGGCTACACCTTC
>TRBV6-1|TRBJ2-6|many|NA
CASSEAGGYSGANVLTF
TGTGCCAGCAGTGAAGCTGGAGGGTACTCTGGGGCCAACGTCCTGACTTTC
>TRBV4-1|TRBJ2-2|many|NA
CASSQDPGRSTGELFF
TGCGCCAGCAGCCAAGATCCGGGGAGGAGCACCGGGGAGCTGTTTTTT
>TRBV18|TRBJ2-3|many|TRBD2
CASSPSGLNTDTQYF
TGTGCCAGCTCCCCTAGCGGGCTAAACACAGATACGCAGTATTTT
>TRBV28|TRBJ1-4|many|NA
CASSPDEREKLFF
TGTGCCAGCAGTCCCGACGAGCGGGAAAAACTGTTTTTT
>TRBV7-8|TRBJ2-7|few|TRBD2
CASSSYGGGNEQYF
TGTGCCAGCAGCTCCTACGGCGGGGGGAACGAGCAGTACTTC
>TRBV6-6|TRBJ1-3|NA|NA
CASSYSSRVTGNTIYF
TGTGCCAGCAGTTACTCAAGCAGGGTGACTGGAAACACCATATATTTT
>TRBV27|TRBJ1-2|NA|TRBD1
CASSLSARGSNYGYAF
TGTGCCAGCAGTTTATCGGCCAGGGGGTCTAACTATGGCTACGCCTTC
>TRBV5-1|TRBJ1-1|many|NA
CASKGVLNTEAFF
TGCGCCAGCAAGGGGGTCCTGAACACTGAAGCTTTCTTT
>TRBV29-1|TRBJ1-2|few|NA
CSVEGGSYGYTF
TGCAGCGTTGAGGGGGGAAGCTATGGCTACACCTTC
>TRBV29-1|TRBJ2-7|many|NA
CSVDGFGEQYF
TGCAGCGTTGATGGGTTTGGCGAGCAGTACTTC
>TRBV28|TRBJ1-5|many|NA
CASRRVANQPQHF
TGTGCCAGCAGACGGGTCGCGAATCAGCCCCAGCATTTT
>TRBV12-3/TRBV12-4|TRBJ1-2|NA|NA
CASSSRGNYGYTF
TGTGCCAGCAGTTCGCGGGGGAACTATGGCTACACCTTC
>TRBV28|TRBJ2-5|NA|NA
CASRSTRYQETQYF
TGTGCCAGCAGGTCCACACGGTACCAAGAGACCCAGTACTTC
>TRBV11-2|TRBJ1-1|NA|NA
CASSPRGGQLNTEAFF
TGTGCCAGCAGCCCCAGAGGCGGACAGCTTAACACTGAAGCTTTCTTT
>TRBV5-1|TRBJ1-6|many|NA
CASRDGRSPLHF
TGCGCCAGCCGGGACGGGAGGTCACCCCTCCACTTT
>TRBV18|TRBJ2-1|many|TRBD1
CASSPSQGKDEQFF
TGTGCCAGCTCACCATCACAGGGGAAAGATGAGCAGTTCTTC
>TRBV19|TRBJ2-1|many|TRBD1
CASSITGTGINEQFF
TGTGCCAGTAGTATTACCGGGACAGGGATCAATGAGCAGTTCTTC
>TRBV11-2|TRBJ1-1|many|TRBD1
CASSLDGTATEAFF
TGTGCCAGCAGCTTAGATGGGACAGCAACTGAAGCTTTCTTT
>TRBV12-3/TRBV12-4|TRBJ2-2|few|TRBD2
CASSRPLAGANTGELFF
TGTGCCAGCAGCCGACCCTTAGCGGGGGCGAACACCGGGGAGCTGTTTTTT
>TRBV5-6|TRBJ1-1|NA|TRBD1
CASSPGGTNTEAFF
TGTGCCAGCAGCCCAGGGGGTACGAACACTGAAGCTTTCTTT
>TRBV11-2|TRBJ2-7|few|NA
CAGSSLGGLFEQYF
TGTGCCGGCAGTTCCCTCGGGGGTTTGTTCGAGCAGTACTTC